The T cell receptor (beta chain) under discussion was sequenced for a study of breast tumors, draining lymph nodes, adjacent tissues. In the case of this clonotype: Its antigen is as yet unknown. This may come from a read error, since a much larger clone is one base off. This CDR3 fails to terminate in the conserved phenylalanine or tryptophan, so it likely reflects a read error.

Breast cancer patients provided tissue from their axillary draining lymph nodes. Study findings and constraints: Tumor TCR diversity was below lymph nodes but above nontumor tissue. Tumor and nontumor repertoires were significantly more similar in luminal-like than in basal-like breast cancer.

Germline loops: CDR1 LGHNA, CDR2 YSLEER. The CDR3 has 17 amino acids. V gave up 2 bases and J gave up 4 bases; unmatched junction bases: 12. TCRdb re-called the multiplex PCR reads through MiXCR, storing one row per CDR3 protein. The profile shows over 250,000 distinct CDR3 sequences, 30% of them singletons. The receptor was derived from a female donor with breast cancer. Some clones in this sample may be carry-over from other donors' samples. The chain has TRBV4-3 and TRBJ2-7; 9 nucleotides align to TRBD2. Source material: axillary lymph node tissue. The CDR3 region is CASSQKETGLALYEQYL. CDR3 coding DNA: TGCGCCAGCAGCCAAAAAGAGACCGGACTAGCGTTATACGAGCAGTACCTC.